Below are 19 T cell receptor beta chains sequenced from a single sample in a study of T cells in Graves' hyperthyroidism and ophthalmopathy. RNA transcripts yielded amplified TCR beta CDR3 regions. The HTBI primer set drove a first-round RT-PCR of the TCR CDR3. One entry per CDR3 protein, called by TCRdb with MiXCR from the multiplex PCR reads. The repertoire has roughly 93,000 distinct CDR3 sequences, roughly 40% of them found once; the top ten carry around 9.6%. The sequenced sample consisted of peripheral blood or thyroid tissue (not recorded which). The source is a woman in her 30s with Graves' hyperthyroidism.

The V and J genes are TRBV9 and TRBJ1-1, with D perhaps TRBD1 (5 bases). Trimming took 0 bases from V and 1 from J, leaving 10 bases between them. Germline CDR1 SGDLS, CDR2 YYNGEE. This CDR3 comprises 15 residues. DNA for the CDR3: TGTGCCAGCAGCGTAGCGGGAGGGGAGAACACTGAAGCTTTCTTT. Its translation is CASSVAGGENTEAFF.

The rearrangement links TRBV5-6 to TRBJ1-5; 9 nucleotides align to TRBD1. The CDR3 runs to 15 residues. Per germline, CDR1 SGHDT and CDR2 YYEEEE. J gave up 7 bases and V 0 bases, and 5 bases lay outside the gene matches. This chain's CDR3 is CASSLGDRDRQPQHF. The CDR3 region has the DNA TGTGCCAGCAGCTTGGGGGACAGGGATAGACAGCCCCAGCATTTT.

As regards this clonotype: Because the CDR3 is missing its conserved closing phenylalanine or tryptophan, this is likely a read error. The limits of the CDR3 on the DNA are not certain, so only TCRdb's listed CDR3 is given. The chain combines TRBV7-3 with TRBJ1-6. Per the germline V gene, CDR1 is SGHTA and CDR2 is FQGTGA. Both ends counted, the CDR3 spans 14 residues. The CDR3 spells CASSSGQSGSPPHL.

V is TRBV10-3 and J is TRBJ1-6; 10 bases match TRBD1. J was trimmed by 8 bases and V by 3 bases; bases with no gene match: 7. The CDR3 spans 16 residues. CDR1 ENHRY and CDR2 SYGVKD come from the germline V gene. The CDR3 loop is CAISERTGGSDSPLHF. The CDR3 nucleotides are TGTGCCATCAGTGAAAGGACAGGGGGGAGTGATTCACCCCTCCACTTT.

This clonotype was seen once. The J gene is TRBJ2-7, the V gene TRBV7-2; 10 bases fit TRBD2. This CDR3 contains 17 residues. The J segment lost 3 bases and the V segment lost 1 base, leaving 9 bases of the junction unmatched. CDR1 and CDR2 from the germline V gene are SGHTA and FQGNSA. CDR3 bases: TGTGCCAGCAGCTTAGAGCGTCCCGGGACTAGCGTCTACGAGCAGTACTTC. The encoded protein is CASSLERPGTSVYEQYF.

In this sample, this clonotype turned up many times. The chain uses TRBV28 and TRBJ2-3; D is possibly TRBD2 (6 bases). V lost 5 bases and J 2 bases, leaving 14 bases between the germline ends. The CDR3 contains 15 residues. The germline V gene has CDR1 MDHEN and CDR2 SYDVKM. The CDR3 DNA reads as TGTGCCAGCAGTGATGGTGCGGGGCCCACAGATACGCAGTATTTT. Residues: CASSDGAGPTDTQYF.

This clonotype was seen repeatedly, ten times or more. The rearrangement joins TRBV5-1 to TRBJ1-4; possibly TRBD1 for D (6 bases). The germline gives CDR1 SGHRS, CDR2 YFSETQ. The CDR3 is made up of 15 amino acids. Between the trimmed V and J ends, which lost 1 base and 5 bases, there was a span of 12 bases. The CDR3 region is CASSLTGHLNEKLFF. CDR3 nucleotides: TGCGCCAGCAGCTTGACAGGGCACCTCAATGAAAAACTGTTTTTT. Combining the CDR3 with reference TRBV5-1 and TRBJ1-4 gives the whole variable domain KAGVTQTPRYLIKTRGQQVTLSCSPISGHRSVSWYQQTPGQGLQFLFEYFSETQRNKGNFPGRFSGRQFSNSRSEMNVSTLELGDSALYLCASSLTGHLNEKLFFGSGTQLSVL.

Concerning this clonotype: One end of the junction varies from germline; a read error may be responsible. The chain recombines TRBV20-1 with TRBJ2-5; D may be TRBD1 (6 bases). Per the germline V gene, CDR1 is DFQATT and CDR2 is SNEGSKA (reference sequence). The CDR3 totals 12 residues. CDR3 amino acids: CSGTGNQEAQYF. The DNA of the CDR3 is TGCAGCGGAACAGGGAACCAAGAGGCCCAGTACTTC.

This clonotype was seen ten or more times. V is TRBV10-2 and J is TRBJ2-3, with 11 positions matching TRBD2. The V segment lost 8 bases and the J segment 2 bases; nucleotides outside the gene matches: 3. CDR3 length equals 14 residues. Per the germline V gene, CDR1 is WSHSY and CDR2 is SAAADI. The CDR3 DNA reads as TGCGCCAGCCAGGGACTAGCGGACACAGATACGCAGTATTTT. Translated: CASQGLADTDTQYF.

This clonotype was observed at least ten times. This rearrangement joins TRBV5-1 to TRBJ2-7; 11 bases are a match to TRBD2. From germline, CDR1 is SGHRS and CDR2 YFSETQ. V was pared by 4 bases and J by 4 bases, with 13 bases of the junction left unmatched. This CDR3 region has 17 residues. The CDR3 coding sequence is TGCGCCAGCAGCCACCTTGGGAGACTAGCGGGATTTTACGAGCAGTACTTC. Translated, it gives CASSHLGRLAGFYEQYF. The whole variable domain, remainder taken from reference TRBV5-1 and TRBJ2-7, is KAGVTQTPRYLIKTRGQQVTLSCSPISGHRSVSWYQQTPGQGLQFLFEYFSETQRNKGNFPGRFSGRQFSNSRSEMNVSTLELGDSALYLCASSHLGRLAGFYEQYFGPGTRLTVT.

The chain has TRBV15 and TRBJ2-5; D uncertain. CDR3 length: 16 amino acids. The germline V gene has CDR1 LNHNV and CDR2 YYDKDF (reference sequence). Trimming removed 1 base from V and 9 bases from J, with 21 bases in between. CDR3: CATSRGGLGGNQPQYF. The CDR3 DNA sequence: TGTGCCACCAGCAGAGGTGGCCTAGGTGGCAATCAGCCCCAGTACTTC.

At least ten counts were recorded for this clonotype. V usage is TRBV2 and J usage is TRBJ2-7; D gene uncertain. V dropped 5 bases and J dropped 0 bases, with 8 bases sitting between them. Germline assignment: CDR1 SNHLY and CDR2 FYNNEI. The CDR3 is made up of 13 amino acids. The CDR3 loop is CASSTQSSYEQYF. The DNA of the CDR3 is TGTGCCAGCAGTACACAAAGCTCCTACGAGCAGTACTTC.

V and J are TRBV7-3 and TRBJ2-5; D is possibly TRBD2 (5 bases). Germline V lookup: CDR1 SGHTA, CDR2 FQGTGA. There are 16 residues in the CDR3. V was shortened by 2 bases and J by 5 bases, with 18 bases between the two germline ends. CDR3 residues: CASSLSDSGEWETQYF. The CDR3 nucleotides read TGTGCCAGCAGCTTATCGGACTCCGGGGAATGGGAGACCCAGTACTTC.

This clonotype was counted many times. At one boundary the junction diverges from the germline segment, which might be a read error. The chain's CDR3 is CASSSGQNTEAFF. CDR3 sequence (DNA): TGTGCTAGCAGCTCAGGGCAGAACACTGAAGCTTTCTTT. The chain recombines TRBV5-5 with TRBJ1-1; D is perhaps TRBD1 (5 bases). The germline CDR1 and CDR2 sequences are SGHKS and YYEKEE (reference sequence). The CDR3 is made up of 13 amino acids.

In this sample, this clonotype turned up many times. V is TRBV20-1 and J is TRBJ2-7, with D unclear. Germline assignment: CDR1 DFQATT and CDR2 SNEGSKA (reference sequence). CDR3 length: 15 amino acids. V dropped 3 bases and J dropped 3 bases, with 18 bases sitting between them. The CDR3 DNA reads as TGCAGTGCTAGGGATCAGAGGAGTGCATACTACGAGCAGTACTTC. Amino acids: CSARDQRSAYYEQYF.

The CDR3 is CASSRRGVGQYF. The CDR3 coding sequence is TGTGCCAGCAGCCGCCGGGGAGTAGGGCAGTACTTC. This chain links TRBV9 with TRBJ2-7, with TRBD2 as a possible D gene (5 bases). CDR3 size: 12 residues. V lost 4 bases and J 9 bases, leaving 14 bases between the germline ends. Germline assignment: CDR1 SGDLS and CDR2 YYNGEE.

The rearrangement links TRBV6-5 to TRBJ1-2; TRBD1 matches 7 bases. V lost 0 bases, J lost 4 bases, and 2 bases stayed unmatched. There are 14 residues in the CDR3. The germline V gene has CDR1 MNHEY and CDR2 SVGAGI. CDR3 in amino acids: CASSYSGDSYGYTF. The CDR3 DNA is TGTGCCAGCAGTTACTCAGGGGACAGCTATGGCTACACCTTC.

The chain carries TRBV7-2 and TRBJ1-6; D call uncertain. Germline V gene lookup returns CDR1 SGHTA and CDR2 FQGNSA. The CDR3 totals 11 residues. V gave up 5 bases and J gave up 14 bases, with 10 bases separating them. The CDR3 loop is CASSPDLTLHF. In nucleotides, the CDR3 is TGTGCCAGCAGCCCAGACCTCACCCTCCACTTT.

The sample holds many counts of this clonotype. The V call is TRBV12-3 or TRBV12-4, the J call TRBJ1-4; 9 bases map to TRBD1. This CDR3 is 14 amino acids long. The V gene end was trimmed by 5 bases and the J gene end by 7 bases; junction bases not matched to a gene: 5. The DNA for the CDR3 is TGTGCCAGCAGTCACACAGGGGGCGTTGAAAAACTGTTTTTT. The encoded protein is CASSHTGGVEKLFF.